The present entry profiles one T cell receptor beta chain with its context. Its specificity is not known. The sample originates from a study of cytomegalovirus exposure and HLA in healthy donors. Study observations and caveats: Published work reported that the classifier diagnosed cytomegalovirus status with high specificity and sensitivity.

Vbeta (60) and Jbeta (13) primers were used in the PCR. Only in-frame clones appear in the TCRdb table, and some are missing; sequencing was by immunoSEQ multiplex PCR. This sample has around 140,000 clones; approximately 80% occur once, and the top ten carry over 0.9%. The sequencing input was PBMCs. The sequence was obtained from a woman aged 55-70 years in good health and CMV-seronegative.

CDR3 sequence: CASRGTGSSGNTIYF. The DNA for the CDR3 is TGTGCCAGCCGTGGGACAGGCAGCTCTGGAAACACCATATATTTT. V is TRBV28 and J is TRBJ1-3; 8 bases match TRBD1. Germline CDR1 reads MDHEN; CDR2 reads SYDVKM. Germline trimming cut 8 bases from V and 0 bases from J; bases unmatched to any gene: 6. The CDR3 extends over 15 amino acids. Looking up the rest from reference TRBV28 and TRBJ1-3 gives the full variable domain: DVKVTQSSRYLVKRTGEKVFLECVQDMDHENMFWYRQDPGLGLRLIYFSYDVKMKEKGDIPEGYSVSREKKERFSLILESASTNQTSMYLCASRGTGSSGNTIYFGEGSWLTVV.